This entry describes one T cell receptor beta chain. What it recognizes is unknown. This sample was taken from a study of T cell responses to AZD1222 COVID-19 vaccine. Whole-study findings and limits: Dominant CD4 TCR responses targeted spike regions 160-218 and 743-854.

Profiled with immunoSEQ multiplex PCR; TCRdb holds only in-frame clones, not every one. The sample includes approximately 140,000 clones, 75% to 90% of them seen just once. The germline V and J ends were trimmed by 2 bases and 7 bases, with 17 bases remaining between them. The germline V gene has CDR1 MNHEY and CDR2 SVGAGI. This CDR3 has 16 amino acids. This chain links TRBV6-5 with TRBJ2-2; a possible D gene is TRBD1 (6 bases). The TCR was taken from an adult in good health. The material was peripheral blood, obtained on day 0 of MenACWY control vaccination. The chain's CDR3 is CASSYKETGLGGELFF. DNA for the CDR3: TGTGCCAGCAGTTACAAGGAGACAGGTCTGGGCGGGGAGCTGTTTTTT.